This T cell receptor beta chain was obtained from a study of regulatory and conventional T cells in RAG deficiency. The assay was immunoSEQ multiplex PCR, and TCRdb's table has in-frame clones only and misses some. The repertoire holds more than 40,000 clones, with more than 80% as singletons. Germline V gene data show CDR1 as KGHSH and CDR2 as LQKENI. The CDR3 is 15 residues long. The ends were cut back, 3 bases at V and 0 bases at J, with 9 bases in the middle. Conventional CD4+ T cells were sorted from blood as CD25-low CD127-high cells. Points on this clone: The antigen remains undetermined.

Study-wide points: In Omenn syndrome, Treg and Tconv repertoires overlapped >75%. Shannon entropy was markedly lower and Simpson indices higher in RAG-deficient patients than control T-cell subsets. Other subsets showed around 10-fold reductions, but Treg unique TCR beta sequences fell roughly 110-fold in these patients.

These records were also assigned to another study, of regulatory T cells. From that study: The PCR used 52 TRBV and 13 TRBJ primers. Regulatory T cells showed the strongest V-J pair restriction and V/J gene skewing among patient repertoires.

Sequenced material: CD4+ effector T cells sorted from blood. This sequence was found in a human donor in good health. The chain recombines TRBV18 with TRBJ1-3, with a tentative D call TRBD1 (6 bases). Here the CDR3 DNA reads TGTGCCAGCTCACCCCAGGGGACCTCTGGAAACACCATATATTTT. Protein product: CASSPQGTSGNTIYF. Full variable domain (outside the CDR3, taken from reference TRBV18 and TRBJ1-3): NAGVMQNPRHLVRRRGQEARLRCSPMKGHSHVYWYRQLPEEGLKFMVYLQKENIIDESGMPKERFSAEFPKEGPSILRIQQVVRGDSAAYFCASSPQGTSGNTIYFGEGSWLTVV.